These T cell receptor beta chains were read from a single sample in a study of CD8 T cells in ankylosing spondylitis. TCRdb used MiXCR to reprocess the 5' RACE reads, holding one entry per CDR3 protein. The table records roughly 100,000 distinct CDR3 sequences, 24% of them present only once. Material for sequencing was synovial fluid, either unsorted or a sorted T cell fraction (not recorded which). Every receptor here comes from a male donor with ankylosing spondylitis. Each CDR3 is given with its conserved first and last residue. A D gene is named only where the DNA matches it firmly. Clone size is not always given. Where it is, it says once, few, many or a class for expanded clones.

v_call	clone_size	j_call	d_call	cdr3_nt	cdr3_aa
TRBV7-8	many	TRBJ1-2	TRBD1	TGTGCCAGCAGCTTAAGGGAGGACAGGGCCAGAGATGGCTACACCTTC	CASSLREDRARDGYTF
TRBV24-1	many	TRBJ2-1	TRBD2	TGTGCCACCAGTGATTGGCTAGCGGGGAACAATGAGCAGTTCTTC	CATSDWLAGNNEQFF
TRBV2	.	TRBJ1-5	.	TGTGCCAGCAGTGAAGGGGCAGGGGCTGATCAGCCCCAGCATTTT	CASSEGAGADQPQHF
TRBV11-2	few	TRBJ2-3	TRBD2	TGTGCCAGCAGCTTAAGGCTAGCGGGAGGGCCGACAGATACGCAGTATTTT	CASSLRLAGGPTDTQYF
TRBV20-1	.	TRBJ2-3	.	TGCAGTGCCCCTAGTGAGGACGGCACAGATACGCAGTATTTT	CSAPSEDGTDTQYF
TRBV15	.	TRBJ1-4	.	TGTGCCACCAGCAGATACAGGGATTCGGAAAAACTGTTTTTT	CATSRYRDSEKLFF
TRBV12-3/TRBV12-4	few	TRBJ2-5	TRBD1	TGTGCCAGCAGTTATCGGACAGGGGGCTTAGGCGAGACCCAGTACTTC	CASSYRTGGLGETQYF
TRBV21-1	few	TRBJ1-4	.	TGTGCCAGCAGCCCCCCTTCCGGGACAGGGGGGGTGGCGAGTGAAAAACTGTTTTTT	CASSPPSGTGGVASEKLFF
TRBV7-2	.	TRBJ2-2	TRBD2	TGTGCCAGCAGCTTCATAGCGGGAATCACCGGGGAGCTGTTTTTT	CASSFIAGITGELFF
TRBV7-9	.	TRBJ2-1	.	TGTGCCAGCAGCTTAGGAGGGTCCGGTAGCGGAAAGCAGTTCTTC	CASSLGGSGSGKQFF
TRBV3-1	few	TRBJ2-1	TRBD2	TGTGCCAGCAGCCAGGCCCGGACCGGGACTAGCGACCACAATGAGCAGTTCTTC	CASSQARTGTSDHNEQFF
TRBV20-1	.	TRBJ1-1	.	TGCAGTGCTAGACAGGCCCAGGGTCAGACTGAAGCTTTCTTT	CSARQAQGQTEAFF
TRBV5-6	.	TRBJ2-1	.	TGTGCCAGCAGCTTAATTATTCCCCGGGACGCAGGAGATGAGCAGTTCTTC	CASSLIIPRDAGDEQFF
TRBV6-1	.	TRBJ2-2	.	TGTGCCAGCAGGAGGGGCACCGGGGAGCTGTTTTTT	CASRRGTGELFF
TRBV27	many	TRBJ2-1	.	TGTGCCAGCAGTTTCGCCGGAGATGAGCAGTTCTTC	CASSFAGDEQFF